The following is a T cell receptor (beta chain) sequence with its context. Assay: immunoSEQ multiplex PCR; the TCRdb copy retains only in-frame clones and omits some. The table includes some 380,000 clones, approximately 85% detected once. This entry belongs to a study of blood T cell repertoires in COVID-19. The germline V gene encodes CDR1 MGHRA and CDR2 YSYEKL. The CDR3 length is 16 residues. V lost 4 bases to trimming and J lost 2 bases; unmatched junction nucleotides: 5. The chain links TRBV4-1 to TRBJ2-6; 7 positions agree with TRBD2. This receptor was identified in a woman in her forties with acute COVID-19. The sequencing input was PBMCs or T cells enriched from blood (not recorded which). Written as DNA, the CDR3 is TGCGCCAGCAGCCCGTTGGGAGGGACTGGGGCCAACGTCCTGACTTTC. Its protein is CASSPLGGTGANVLTF.